These 28 T cell receptor beta chains originate from one sample sequenced in a study of shared clonotypes between healthy human individuals. Data came from immunoSEQ multiplex PCR; TCRdb stores just in-frame clones and leaves some out. This sample has 730,000 or so clones, with 60% to 80% found just once. Sequences were obtained from memory CD4+ T cells sorted from blood. As for subset: CD45RA-negative fraction. These receptors were obtained from a woman in her 30s in good health.

This rearrangement joins TRBV7-2 to TRBJ2-5, with no clear D. Trimming stripped 1 base from V and 5 bases from J, with 14 bases between. Germline-derived CDR1 and CDR2 are SGHTA and FQGNSA. This CDR3 contains 15 residues. CDR3 residues: CASSLDPSKSETQYF. The CDR3 nucleotides read TGTGCCAGCAGCTTAGACCCGTCCAAATCGGAGACCCAGTACTTC.

V is TRBV27 and J is TRBJ1-5; TRBD1 matches at 7 bases. Germline V gives CDR1 MNHEY, CDR2 SMNVEV (reference sequence). The CDR3 has 14 residues. After removal of 6 bases from V and 6 bases from J, the junction contained 8 bases not matched to a gene. The CDR3 region is CASSLQGWTQPQHF. The CDR3 DNA follows: TGTGCCAGCAGCCTACAGGGGTGGACTCAGCCCCAGCATTTT.

This clone has just a few counts. The rearrangement joins TRBV11-1 to TRBJ2-7, with D tentatively TRBD2 (5 bases). The CDR3 spans 11 residues. Trimming removed 8 bases from V and 5 bases from J, with 10 bases in between. Germline V gives CDR1 SGHAT, CDR2 FQDESV (reference sequence). The CDR3 sequence: CASSLEDEQYF. CDR3 nucleotides: TGTGCCAGCTCTTTGGAGGACGAGCAGTACTTC.

The J gene is TRBJ2-1, the V gene TRBV28; D unclear. This CDR3 has 12 residues. V lost 3 bases and J 6 bases, leaving 6 bases between the germline ends. Per germline, CDR1 MDHEN and CDR2 SYDVKM. CDR3 DNA: TGTGCCAGCAGTTTCCGGCTCAATGAGCAGTTCTTC. It encodes CASSFRLNEQFF.

This clone has a handful of counts. The V and J genes are TRBV27 and TRBJ2-1, with 10 bases lining up with TRBD2. The CDR3 has 15 amino acids. Unmatched junction bases numbered 6, after V lost 1 base and J lost 9 bases. Looked up from germline, CDR1 is MNHEY and CDR2 is SMNVEV (reference sequence). CDR3 DNA sequence: TGTGCCAGCAGTTTATATGCTAGCGGGAGATCTGAGCAGTTCTTC. As protein: CASSLYASGRSEQFF.

The chain has TRBV4-1 and TRBJ2-7, with 12 bases that match TRBD2. This CDR3 contains 15 residues. Germline lookup yields CDR1 MGHRA and CDR2 YSYEKL. V lost 3 bases to trimming and J lost 2 bases; unmatched junction nucleotides: 2. The CDR3 region has the DNA TGCGCCAGCAGCCATTGGACTAGCGGGACCTACGAGCAGTACTTC. Residues: CASSHWTSGTYEQYF.

V and J are TRBV5-1 and TRBJ1-2, with D unresolved. Trimming left V 4 bases short and J 2 bases short, with 12 bases between. The V gene's germline CDR1 is SGHRS and CDR2 YFSETQ. The CDR3 length is 14 residues. For the CDR3, the DNA is TGCGCCAGCAGCCTAGCGGACGGCAACTATGGCTACACCTTC. Translation gives CASSLADGNYGYTF.

This clone showed up many times. At the DNA level, this CDR3 is encoded by other sequences in the same sample as well. The genes are TRBV5-1 and TRBJ2-5; D remains ambiguous. V lost 3 bases and J lost 3, with 12 bases in between. From germline, CDR1 is SGHRS and CDR2 YFSETQ. The CDR3 length is 14 residues. The CDR3 bases are TGCGCCAGCAGCTCGGGCCAGCAAGAAGAGACCCAGTACTTC. Protein product: CASSSGQQEETQYF.

The J gene is TRBJ1-1, the V gene TRBV28; 8 bases line up with TRBD1. This CDR3 has 13 amino acids. Germline CDR1 reads MDHEN; CDR2 reads SYDVKM. V was pared by 8 bases and J by 3 bases, with 5 bases of the junction left unmatched. DNA of the CDR3: TGTGCCAGCCAACAGGGGGGGTACACTGAAGCTTTCTTT. Its protein is CASQQGGYTEAFF.

This sequence joins TRBV27 and TRBJ1-3; the match to TRBD1 covers 9 bases. With V trimmed by 8 bases and J by 8 bases, 7 bases remained unmatched. The germline gives CDR1 MNHEY, CDR2 SMNVEV (reference sequence). This CDR3 comprises 13 residues. CDR3 protein: CASQSGTGHTIYF. The CDR3 DNA reads TGTGCCAGCCAATCCGGGACAGGGCACACCATATATTTT.

The rearrangement links TRBV2 to TRBJ2-3; D may match TRBD1 or TRBD2 (5 bases each). Germline V CDR1 and CDR2: SNHLY, FYNNEI. Trimming pared 0 bases from V and 14 bases from J, leaving 12 bases between. CDR3 length: 12 amino acids. The CDR3 coding sequence is TGTGCCAGCAGTGAAGCGATGGGACGAAGGTATTTT. This gives the protein CASSEAMGRRYF.

The chain joins TRBV30 to TRBJ1-5; TRBD1 might be the D (5 bases). The CDR3 spans 12 residues. V lost 3 bases and J lost 7, with 10 bases in between. From germline, CDR1 is GTSNPN and CDR2 SVGIG (reference sequence). CDR3 region: CAWSREDQPQHF. The CDR3 DNA reads TGTGCCTGGAGCAGGGAGGACCAGCCCCAGCATTTT.

CDR3 sequence reads: CASSLAGVLSYEQYF. The CDR3 DNA is TGCGCCAGCAGCTTGGCGGGTGTTCTCTCCTACGAGCAGTACTTC. The chain couples TRBV5-1 to TRBJ2-7; no definite D call. Germline CDR1 SGHRS, CDR2 YFSETQ. V shed 0 bases and J shed 0 bases, with 10 bases lying between them. The CDR3 is made up of 15 amino acids.

Regarding this clone: The sample holds other DNA sequences that translate to the same CDR3. The V call is TRBV6-1, the J call TRBJ2-6; no definite D call. Germline CDR1 and CDR2: MNHNS and SASEGT. The length of the CDR3 is 13 residues. Trimming removed 6 bases at V and 1 base at J, with 4 bases between. The CDR3 DNA sequence: TGTGCCAGCAGCCGGTCTGGGGCCAACGTCCTGACTTTC. It translates to CASSRSGANVLTF.

The chain employs TRBV25-1 and TRBJ1-6, with a weak D call TRBD1 (5 bases). Germline V lookup: CDR1 MGHDK, CDR2 SYGVNS. The CDR3 has 14 residues. V was cut by 5 bases and J by 8 bases, with 13 bases left in between. CDR3 loop: CASSQGGGHSPLHF. The DNA for the CDR3 is TGTGCCAGCAGTCAGGGCGGTGGGCATTCACCCCTCCACTTT.

V gene TRBV7-2 combines with J gene TRBJ1-4; maybe TRBD1 (5 bases). This CDR3 comprises 15 residues. With 1 base removed from V and 8 bases from J, the gap between germline ends came to 14 bases. Germline V gene data show CDR1 as SGHTA and CDR2 as FQGNSA. The CDR3 sequence: CASSLGPGLDEKLFF. As DNA, the CDR3 is TGTGCCAGCAGCTTAGGCCCAGGGCTAGACGAAAAACTGTTTTTT.

The genes are TRBV7-9 and TRBJ1-2, with D possibly matching TRBD1 (5 bases). Germline values: CDR1 SEHNR, CDR2 FQNEAQ (reference sequence). With 4 bases removed from V and 0 bases from J, the gap between germline ends came to 12 bases. CDR3 length: 15 residues. The CDR3 is CASSSRQLANYGYTF. CDR3 bases: TGTGCCAGCAGCTCCCGACAGTTAGCTAACTATGGCTACACCTTC.

The chain couples TRBV7-9 to TRBJ1-2, with a possible D match to TRBD1 (5 bases). V dropped 5 bases and J dropped 7 bases, with 11 bases sitting between them. Germline V lookup: CDR1 SEHNR, CDR2 FQNEAQ (reference sequence). This CDR3 is 12 amino acids long. CDR3 sequence reads: CASSTVQAGYTF. CDR3 DNA: TGTGCCAGCAGCACCGTACAGGCTGGCTACACCTTC.

This clone has a handful of counts. The chain recombines TRBV6-1 with TRBJ1-1, with D unclear. Germline values: CDR1 MNHNS, CDR2 SASEGT. This CDR3 comprises 14 residues. The germline V and J ends were trimmed by 4 bases and 1 base, with 10 bases remaining between them. The CDR3 is CASSVGGWNTEAFF. The CDR3 nucleotides are TGTGCCAGCAGTGTGGGAGGATGGAACACTGAAGCTTTCTTT.

This rearrangement joins TRBV19 to TRBJ2-2; D not resolved. Germline loops: CDR1 LNHDA, CDR2 SQIVND (reference sequence). The CDR3 totals 17 residues. V was pared by 0 bases and J by 2 bases, with 13 bases between. The CDR3 DNA reads TGTGCCAGTAGTATAGATATGGAACTGACTAACACCGGGGAGCTGTTTTTT. It yields the protein CASSIDMELTNTGELFF.

The V gene is TRBV11-1, the J gene TRBJ2-2; the D gene is possibly TRBD2 (5 bases). Germline CDR1 reads SGHAT; CDR2 reads FQDESV (reference sequence). The V end was cut by 5 bases, the J end by 7 bases, with 23 bases between. The CDR3 sequence is 17 residues long. The CDR3 loop is CASSLYVRRGFGGELFF. The CDR3 DNA follows: TGTGCCAGCAGCCTATATGTTAGACGAGGGTTTGGCGGGGAGCTGTTTTTT.

V usage is TRBV5-1 and J usage is TRBJ2-1; unclear D gene. The V and J ends lost 4 bases and 2 bases respectively, with 4 bases between them. The CDR3 runs 12 residues. CDR1 is SGHRS, CDR2 YFSETQ, per germline. The CDR3: CASSHPYNEQFF. The CDR3 DNA reads as TGCGCCAGCAGCCACCCCTACAATGAGCAGTTCTTC.

This clone was detected ten times or more. The chain joins TRBV30 to TRBJ2-7, with D perhaps assigned TRBD1 or TRBD2 (5 bases each). The CDR3 has 14 amino acids. Trimming removed 5 bases at V and 6 bases at J, with 20 bases between. Germline-derived CDR1 and CDR2 are GTSNPN and SVGIG (reference sequence). The CDR3 reads CAWSRGDPETEQYF. In nucleotides, the CDR3 is TGTGCCTGGTCTCGAGGGGACCCAGAAACCGAGCAGTACTTC.

Only a few counts were recorded for this clone. Just one base apart from a much larger clone, this may be a read error. The J gene is TRBJ1-4, the V gene TRBV18; D possibly corresponds to TRBD1 (6 bases). V shed 3 bases and J shed 8 bases, with 7 bases lying between them. Germline CDR1 and CDR2: KGHSH and LQKENI. This CDR3 spans 12 amino acids. In nucleotides, the CDR3 is TGTGCCAGCTCACCGGACAGCGAAAAACTGTTTTTT. Translated: CASSPDSEKLFF. The complete variable domain, with remaining parts taken from reference TRBV18 and TRBJ1-4, reads NAGVMQNPRHLVRRRGQEARLRCSPMKGHSHVYWYRQLPEEGLKFMVYLQKENIIDESGMPKERFSAEFPKEGPSILRIQQVVRGDSAAYFCASSPDSEKLFFGSGTQLSVL.

The V and J genes are TRBV5-1 and TRBJ1-1; D perhaps matches TRBD1 (6 bases). The CDR3 covers 14 residues. Trimming took off 6 bases at V and 4 bases at J, with 16 bases between the two ends. The germline V gene has CDR1 SGHRS and CDR2 YFSETQ. The CDR3: CASTRTEGVTEAFF. CDR3 in DNA: TGCGCCAGCACCCGAACGGAGGGGGTCACTGAAGCTTTCTTT.

This clone was counted between two and nine times. The genes are TRBV4-2 and TRBJ2-7, with a possible D match to TRBD1 (5 bases). CDR3 size: 14 residues. The V gene lost 0 bases and the J gene lost 6 bases, with 12 bases spanning the gap. The germline V gene encodes CDR1 LGHNA and CDR2 YNFKEQ. The CDR3 is CASSQEPGQIEQYF. CDR3 DNA: TGTGCCAGCAGCCAAGAACCCGGACAAATCGAGCAGTACTTC.

This clone was detected only a few times. The V gene is TRBV14, the J gene TRBJ2-2; possibly TRBD1 for D (6 bases). The CDR3 runs 16 residues. Trimming cost V 4 bases and J 4 bases, with 16 bases left between them. Looked up from germline, CDR1 is SGHDN and CDR2 is FVKESK. CDR3 bases: TGTGCCAGCAGCCCCTCGAGGGGGAAGAGCACCGGGGAGCTGTTTTTT. Translation gives CASSPSRGKSTGELFF. The full variable domain, completed using reference TRBV14 and TRBJ2-2, is EAGVTQFPSHSVIEKGQTVTLRCDPISGHDNLYWYRRVMGKEIKFLLHFVKESKQDESGMPNNRFLAERTGGTYSTLKVQPAELEDSGVYFCASSPSRGKSTGELFFGEGSRLTVL.

This clone has more than one count but fewer than ten. The chain recombines TRBV7-8 with TRBJ2-3; TRBD1 is a possible D gene (5 bases). The V end lost 5 bases, the J end lost 2 bases, and 14 bases lay between the germline ends. The CDR3 runs 15 residues. From germline, CDR1 is SGHVS and CDR2 FQNEAQ. CDR3 in amino acids: CASSPREQVTDTQYF. CDR3 sequence (DNA): TGTGCCAGCAGCCCCCGCGAACAGGTCACAGATACGCAGTATTTT.